These T cell receptor beta chains were read from a single sample in a study of blood T cell repertoires in COVID-19. Only in-frame clones appear in the TCRdb table, and some are missing; sequencing was by immunoSEQ multiplex PCR. The table has roughly 100,000 clones, around 73% seen once; the top ten hold about 9.6%. Specimen: peripheral blood. Receptors were obtained from a man aged 55 to 70 with active or convalescent COVID-19. Both conserved end residues are part of each CDR3. D genes are given only for firm matches. Clone size is not always given. Where it is, it says once, few, many or a class for expanded clones.

V	size	J	D	DNA	CDR3
TRBV7-2	NA	TRBJ1-5	NA	TGTGCCAGCAGCTTAACCGGGAATAGCAATCAGCCCCAGCATTTT	CASSLTGNSNQPQHF
TRBV9	NA	TRBJ2-1	TRBD2	TGTGCCAGCAGCGCCCCGGGACTAGTAGCCGGTGAGCAGTTCTTC	CASSAPGLVAGEQFF
TRBV6-5	NA	TRBJ1-2	TRBD1	TGTGCCAGCACCGCGGGACAGGGTAGTGGCTACACCTTC	CASTAGQGSGYTF
TRBV7-2	NA	TRBJ2-5	NA	TGTGCCAGCAGCTTAGGGGCGGAGGGGACCCAGTACTTC	CASSLGAEGTQYF
TRBV12-5	NA	TRBJ1-2	NA	TGTGCTAGTGGTTTGGTACCCGGGAGGGTAGATGGCTACACCTTC	CASGLVPGRVDGYTF
TRBV19	NA	TRBJ1-3	NA	TGTGCCAGTAAATCAGTCTCTGGAAACACCATATATTTT	CASKSVSGNTIYF
TRBV10-1	NA	TRBJ1-2	NA	TGCGCCAGCAGTGAACCCGATGACAGGAGGAATTATGGCTACACCTTC	CASSEPDDRRNYGYTF
TRBV5-8	NA	TRBJ1-4	TRBD1	TGTGCCAGCAGCTTGTTCTCGGACAGGGGGCGAAAACTGTTTTTT	CASSLFSDRGRKLFF
TRBV11-2	NA	TRBJ1-2	TRBD1	TGTGCCAGCAGCCCCCCCGGGACAGGGGGTAGATCAGGCGGCTACACCTTC	CASSPPGTGGRSGGYTF
TRBV28	NA	TRBJ1-2	NA	TGTGCCAGCAGTTACCGGTCAGGGACTAACTATGGCTACACCTTC	CASSYRSGTNYGYTF
TRBV19	NA	TRBJ1-5	NA	TGTGCCAGTAGTTTAAAGTCAGGGGCTAGCAATCAGCCCCAGCATTTT	CASSLKSGASNQPQHF
TRBV5-6	NA	TRBJ2-1	NA	TGTGCCAGCAGCCGGGAGGGACAGGGCTACAATGAGCAGTTCTTC	CASSREGQGYNEQFF
TRBV23-1	NA	TRBJ2-5	TRBD2	TGCGCCAGCAGTCAAGGCGGGAGATCCCAAGAGACCCAGTACTTC	CASSQGGRSQETQYF
TRBV3-1/TRBV3-2	NA	TRBJ1-6	NA	TGTGCCAGCACCCCCTCCGGGAATTCACCCCTCCACTTT	CASTPSGNSPLHF
TRBV9	NA	TRBJ2-3	NA	TGTGCCAGCAGCGCGACACAGGAGACGAGGCAGTATTTT	CASSATQETRQYF
TRBV27	NA	TRBJ2-7	NA	TGTGCCAGCAGAGCCGCAGGGGCCTCCGAGCAGTACTTC	CASRAAGASEQYF
TRBV19	NA	TRBJ1-2	TRBD1	TGTGCCAGTAGTGGGGACAGGGGGCGACTCAACTATGGCTACACCTTC	CASSGDRGRLNYGYTF
TRBV6-5	NA	TRBJ1-6	NA	TGTGCCAGCTCCCAGGGGAACTATAATTCACCCCTCCACTTT	CASSQGNYNSPLHF
TRBV18	NA	TRBJ1-2	TRBD1	TGTGCCAGCTCACTACGGGACAGGGGATTCGGCTACACCTTC	CASSLRDRGFGYTF
TRBV7-2	NA	TRBJ1-2	NA	TGTGCCAGCGGCCCCTTTGGCTATGGCTACACCTTC	CASGPFGYGYTF
TRBV19	NA	TRBJ2-1	TRBD2	TGTGCCACCTCGACTAGCTTTATTGGTGATGAGCAGTTCTTC	CATSTSFIGDEQFF
TRBV5-6	few	TRBJ2-2	NA	TGTGCCAGCAGCTCCGAGGACGGGGAGCTGTTTTTT	CASSSEDGELFF
TRBV2	NA	TRBJ2-7	NA	TGTGCCAGCGCGCGGGACTTGACAATTGACGAGCAGTACTTC	CASARDLTIDEQYF
TRBV30	NA	TRBJ1-6	NA	TGTGCCTGGAGAACCCGGAAGGCGGATAATTCACCCCTCCACTTT	CAWRTRKADNSPLHF
TRBV7-8	NA	TRBJ1-2	TRBD1	TGTGCCAGCAGCTCTCAGGGGGCCCAGGGGGACCATGGCTACACCTTC	CASSSQGAQGDHGYTF
TRBV24-1	NA	TRBJ1-4	NA	TGTGCCACCAGTGATTCCAGGGCGGATGAGGAAAAACTGTTTTTT	CATSDSRADEEKLFF
TRBV19	once	TRBJ1-1	TRBD1	TGTGCCAGCCTAAAACCCGGGGGACAGGGGGCGCGAAGAGCTTTCTTT	CASLKPGGQGARRAFF
TRBV9	NA	TRBJ2-7	TRBD1	TGTGCCAGCAGCGCCCGGGACAGGGTAGAGCAGTACTTC	CASSARDRVEQYF
TRBV2	NA	TRBJ1-2	NA	TGTGCCAGCAGCGACAGATCCGCTAACTATGGCTACACCTTC	CASSDRSANYGYTF
TRBV29-1	NA	TRBJ2-5	NA	TGCAGCGTAACAGGTCAAGAGACCCAGTACTTC	CSVTGQETQYF
TRBV5-4	NA	TRBJ2-5	NA	TGTGCCAGCAGCTCCGCCCAGGGTTCCAAGCAAGAGACCCAGTACTTC	CASSSAQGSKQETQYF
TRBV27	few	TRBJ2-5	NA	TGTGCCAGCAGTTTTAACTACCGCCAAGAGACCCAGTACTTC	CASSFNYRQETQYF
TRBV24-1	NA	TRBJ2-2	NA	TGTGCCACCAGTTTAACGGGGAACACCGGGGAGCTGTTTTTT	CATSLTGNTGELFF
TRBV7-8	NA	TRBJ2-3	TRBD2	TGTGCCAGCAGCTTAATTGGGACTAGCGGCACAGATACGCAGTATTTT	CASSLIGTSGTDTQYF
TRBV5-1	NA	TRBJ2-1	NA	TGCGCCAGCAGCGAGGGCCTTCGGGATGAGCAGTTCTTC	CASSEGLRDEQFF
TRBV30	NA	TRBJ1-1	NA	TGTGCCTGGAGTGTAGACAGCGACACTGAAGCTTTCTTT	CAWSVDSDTEAFF
TRBV5-1	NA	TRBJ1-1	NA	TGCGCCAGCAGCTTGGCGGGGACAAAGATGAACACTGAAGCTTTCTTT	CASSLAGTKMNTEAFF
TRBV14	NA	TRBJ2-3	NA	TGTGCCAGCAGCCAAGGCACTAGCTACTGGAGTACAGATACGCAGTATTTT	CASSQGTSYWSTDTQYF
TRBV6-5	NA	TRBJ2-2	NA	TGTGCCAGCAGTTACGGGGCCACCGGGGAGCTGTTTTTT	CASSYGATGELFF
TRBV30	NA	TRBJ2-2	NA	TGTGCCTGGACATCAGGGGCCGGGGAGCTGTTTTTT	CAWTSGAGELFF
TRBV5-1	NA	TRBJ2-5	TRBD2	TGCGCCAGCAGTTCCAGCGGGGCCGCTGAGAGTGGAGAGACCCAGTACTTC	CASSSSGAAESGETQYF
TRBV9	few	TRBJ2-7	TRBD2	TGTGCCAGCAGCGTAGGGACTAGCGCGGCCTACGAGCAGTACTTC	CASSVGTSAAYEQYF
TRBV2	NA	TRBJ2-3	NA	TGTGCCAGCCAACTAGCTCCAACCACAGATACGCAGTATTTT	CASQLAPTTDTQYF
TRBV11-2	NA	TRBJ2-2	TRBD2	TGTGCCAGCAGTCATACTAGCGGGAGAAACACCGGGGAGCTGTTTTTT	CASSHTSGRNTGELFF
TRBV7-8	NA	TRBJ1-5	NA	TGTGCCAGCAGCTTACCCGGGAGGCAGGATCAGCCCCAGCATTTT	CASSLPGRQDQPQHF
TRBV12-3/TRBV12-4	once	TRBJ1-1	NA	TGTGCCAGCAGGGCCGCGGGGCTCACTGAAGCTTTCTTT	CASRAAGLTEAFF
TRBV28	NA	TRBJ2-3	TRBD2	TGTGCCAGCAGCCCTAGCGGGAGCACAGATACGCAGTATTTT	CASSPSGSTDTQYF
TRBV5-1	NA	TRBJ2-2	NA	TGCGCCAGCAGCTCGGCTAGCGTTGGCACCGGGGAGCTGTTTTTT	CASSSASVGTGELFF
TRBV19	NA	TRBJ1-2	TRBD1	TGTGCCAGTAGACTAGGACAGGGGTCGCGAAACTATGGCTACACCTTC	CASRLGQGSRNYGYTF
TRBV18	NA	TRBJ2-4	NA	TGTGCCAGCTCACCCGGGACACCCAAACTAGCCAAAAACATTCAGTACTTC	CASSPGTPKLAKNIQYF
TRBV6-5	NA	TRBJ2-7	TRBD1	TGTGCCAGCAGACGTCGACGGGACAGCCAGACAAGACAGTACTTC	CASRRRRDSQTRQYF
TRBV19	NA	TRBJ1-4	TRBD1	TGTGCCAGTAGCCTGGGACAGGGTAATGAAAAACTGTTTTTT	CASSLGQGNEKLFF
TRBV7-2	NA	TRBJ2-4	TRBD1	TGTGCCAGCAGCGAAGACGGGACAGCGATCAGGGGCATTCAGTACTTC	CASSEDGTAIRGIQYF
TRBV6-1	NA	TRBJ2-5	TRBD1	TGTGCCAGCAGTGAAGCCGCAGGGGGTATGGTAGAGACCCAGTACTTC	CASSEAAGGMVETQYF
TRBV6-5	NA	TRBJ2-3	TRBD1	TGTGCCAGCAGTTACGGACAGGGGGTAATAGATACGCAGTATTTT	CASSYGQGVIDTQYF